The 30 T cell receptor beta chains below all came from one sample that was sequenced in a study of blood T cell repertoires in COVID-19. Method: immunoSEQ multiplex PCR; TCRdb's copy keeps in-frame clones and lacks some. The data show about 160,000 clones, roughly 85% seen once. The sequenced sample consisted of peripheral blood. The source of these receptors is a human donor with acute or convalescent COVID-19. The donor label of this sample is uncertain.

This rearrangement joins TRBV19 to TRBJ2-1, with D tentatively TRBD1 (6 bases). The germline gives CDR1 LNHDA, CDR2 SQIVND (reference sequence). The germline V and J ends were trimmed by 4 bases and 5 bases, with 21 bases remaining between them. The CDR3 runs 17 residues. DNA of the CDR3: TGTGCCAGTAGTACGCGACAGGTGCCTAGAACAGACAATGAGCAGTTCTTC. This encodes CASSTRQVPRTDNEQFF.

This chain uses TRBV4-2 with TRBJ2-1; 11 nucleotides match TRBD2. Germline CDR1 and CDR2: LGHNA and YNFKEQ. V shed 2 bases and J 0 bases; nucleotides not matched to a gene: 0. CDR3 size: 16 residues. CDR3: CASSQLAGGSYNEQFF. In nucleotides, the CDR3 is TGTGCCAGCAGCCAACTAGCGGGGGGCTCCTACAATGAGCAGTTCTTC.

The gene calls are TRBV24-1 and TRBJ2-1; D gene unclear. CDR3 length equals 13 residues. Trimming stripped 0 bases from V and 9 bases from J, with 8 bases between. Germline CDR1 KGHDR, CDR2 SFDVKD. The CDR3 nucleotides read TGTGCCACCAGTGATTTGACCCCAGTTGAGCAGTTCTTC. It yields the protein CATSDLTPVEQFF.

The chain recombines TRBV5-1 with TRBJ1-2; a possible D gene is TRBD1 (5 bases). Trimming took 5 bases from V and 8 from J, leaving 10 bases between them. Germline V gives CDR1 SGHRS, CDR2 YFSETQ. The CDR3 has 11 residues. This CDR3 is CASSSGVGYTF. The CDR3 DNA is TGCGCCAGCAGTTCGGGGGTAGGCTACACCTTC.

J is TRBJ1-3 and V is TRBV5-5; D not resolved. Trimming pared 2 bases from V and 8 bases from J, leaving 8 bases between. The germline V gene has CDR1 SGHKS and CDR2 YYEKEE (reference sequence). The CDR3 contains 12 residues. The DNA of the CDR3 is TGTGCCAGCAGCTTCAGAGAGGACACCATATATTTT. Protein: CASSFREDTIYF.

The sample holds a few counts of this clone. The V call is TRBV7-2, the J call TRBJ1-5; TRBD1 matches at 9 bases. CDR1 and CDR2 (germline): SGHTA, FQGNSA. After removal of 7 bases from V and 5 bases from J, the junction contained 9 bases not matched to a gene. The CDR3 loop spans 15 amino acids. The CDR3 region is CASKLSRDRDQPQHF. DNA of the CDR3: TGTGCCAGCAAGCTTTCCCGGGACAGGGATCAGCCCCAGCATTTT.

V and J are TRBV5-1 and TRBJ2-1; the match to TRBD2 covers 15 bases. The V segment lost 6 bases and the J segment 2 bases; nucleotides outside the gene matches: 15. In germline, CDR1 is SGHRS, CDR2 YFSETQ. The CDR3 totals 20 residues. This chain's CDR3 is CASTPGVRTSGGAAYNEQFF. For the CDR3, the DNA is TGCGCCAGCACCCCTGGAGTCAGGACTAGCGGGGGGGCCGCCTACAATGAGCAGTTCTTC.

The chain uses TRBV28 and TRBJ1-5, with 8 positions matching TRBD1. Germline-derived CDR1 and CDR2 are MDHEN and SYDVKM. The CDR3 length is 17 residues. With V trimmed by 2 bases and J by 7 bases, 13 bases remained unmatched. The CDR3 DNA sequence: TGTGCCAGCAGTTTAAGGTGGGCAGGGGGCATGGGGCAGCCCCAGCATTTT. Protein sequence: CASSLRWAGGMGQPQHF.

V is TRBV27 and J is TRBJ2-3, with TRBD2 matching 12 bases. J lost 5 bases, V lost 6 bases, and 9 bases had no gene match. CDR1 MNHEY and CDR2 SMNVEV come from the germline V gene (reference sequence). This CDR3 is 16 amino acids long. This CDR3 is CASSSILAGGEDTQYF. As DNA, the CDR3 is TGTGCCAGCAGCTCGATACTAGCGGGGGGAGAAGATACGCAGTATTTT.

Here the CDR3 DNA reads TGTGCCTGGGTGGGCTCCCGCGCGAACACTGAAGCTTTCTTT. Translation: CAWVGSRANTEAFF. V and J are TRBV30 and TRBJ1-1; D is unclear. V lost 5 bases, J lost 1 base, and 14 bases lay in between. Germline V gene sequence: CDR1 GTSNPN, CDR2 SVGIG (reference sequence). The CDR3 loop spans 14 amino acids.

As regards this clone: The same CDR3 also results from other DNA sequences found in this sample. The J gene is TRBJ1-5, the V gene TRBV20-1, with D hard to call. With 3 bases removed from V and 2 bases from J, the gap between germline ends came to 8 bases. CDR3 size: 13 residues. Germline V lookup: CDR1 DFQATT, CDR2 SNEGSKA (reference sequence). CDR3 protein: CSASFRGNQPQHF. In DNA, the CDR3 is TGCAGTGCTAGTTTCCGGGGCAATCAGCCCCAGCATTTT.

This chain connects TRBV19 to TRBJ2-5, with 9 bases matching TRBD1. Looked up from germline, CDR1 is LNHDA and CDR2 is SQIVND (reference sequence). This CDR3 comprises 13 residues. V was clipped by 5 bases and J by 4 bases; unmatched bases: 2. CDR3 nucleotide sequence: TGTGCCAGTAGTGGGACAGGGCTAGAGACCCAGTACTTC. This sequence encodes CASSGTGLETQYF.

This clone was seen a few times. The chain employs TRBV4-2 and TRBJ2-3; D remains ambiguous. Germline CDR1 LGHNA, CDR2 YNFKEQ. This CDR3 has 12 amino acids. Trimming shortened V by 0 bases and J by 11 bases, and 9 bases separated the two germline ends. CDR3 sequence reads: CASSQDGHWQYF. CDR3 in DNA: TGTGCCAGCAGCCAAGATGGGCATTGGCAGTATTTT.

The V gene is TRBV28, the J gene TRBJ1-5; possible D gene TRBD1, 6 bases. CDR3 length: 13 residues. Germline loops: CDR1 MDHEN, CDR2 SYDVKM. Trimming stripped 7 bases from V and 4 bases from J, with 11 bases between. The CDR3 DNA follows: TGTGCCAGCACCTACAGGGTGAATCAGCCCCAGCATTTT. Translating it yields CASTYRVNQPQHF.

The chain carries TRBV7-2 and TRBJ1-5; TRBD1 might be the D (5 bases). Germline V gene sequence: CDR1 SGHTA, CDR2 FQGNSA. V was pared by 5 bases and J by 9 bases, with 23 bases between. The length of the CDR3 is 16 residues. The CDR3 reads CASSPTLYSNQGPQHF. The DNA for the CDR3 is TGTGCCAGCAGCCCCACCCTTTATAGCAATCAGGGGCCCCAGCATTTT.

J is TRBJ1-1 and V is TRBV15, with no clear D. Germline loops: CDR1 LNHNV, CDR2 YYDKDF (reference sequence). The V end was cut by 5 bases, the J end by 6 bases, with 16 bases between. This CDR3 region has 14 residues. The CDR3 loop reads CATSHRLVSAEAFF. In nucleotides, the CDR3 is TGTGCCACCAGCCACCGCCTGGTAAGCGCTGAAGCTTTCTTT.

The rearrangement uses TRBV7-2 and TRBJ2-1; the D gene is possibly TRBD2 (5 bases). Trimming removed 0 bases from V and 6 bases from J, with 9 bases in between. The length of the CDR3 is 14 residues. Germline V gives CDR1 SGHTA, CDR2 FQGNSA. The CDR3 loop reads CASSLARTSNEQFF. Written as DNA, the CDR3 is TGTGCCAGCAGCTTAGCTAGGACTTCCAATGAGCAGTTCTTC.

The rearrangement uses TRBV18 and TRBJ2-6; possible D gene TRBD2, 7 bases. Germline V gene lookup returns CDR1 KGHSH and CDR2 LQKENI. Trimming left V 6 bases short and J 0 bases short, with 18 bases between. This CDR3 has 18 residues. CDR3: CASSPSGGQNSGANVLTF. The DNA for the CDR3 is TGTGCCAGCTCCCCCTCGGGGGGACAAAACTCTGGGGCCAACGTCCTGACTTTC.

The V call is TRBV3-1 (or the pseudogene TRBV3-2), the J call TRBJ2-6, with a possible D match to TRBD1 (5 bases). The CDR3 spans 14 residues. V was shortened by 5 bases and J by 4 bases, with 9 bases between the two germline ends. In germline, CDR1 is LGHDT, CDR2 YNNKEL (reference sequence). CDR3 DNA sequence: TGTGCCAGCAGCTCCAGGGTGGGGGCCAACGTCCTGACTTTC. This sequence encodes CASSSRVGANVLTF.

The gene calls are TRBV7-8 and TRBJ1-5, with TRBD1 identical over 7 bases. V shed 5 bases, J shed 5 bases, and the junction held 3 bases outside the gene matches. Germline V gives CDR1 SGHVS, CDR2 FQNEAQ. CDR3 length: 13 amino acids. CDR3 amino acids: CASSPDRDQPQHF. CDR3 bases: TGTGCCAGCAGCCCCGACAGGGATCAGCCCCAGCATTTT.

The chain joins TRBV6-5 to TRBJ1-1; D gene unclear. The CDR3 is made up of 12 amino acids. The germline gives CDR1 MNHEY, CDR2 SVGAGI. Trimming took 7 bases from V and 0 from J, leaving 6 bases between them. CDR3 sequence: CASTSLNTEAFF. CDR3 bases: TGTGCCAGCACGAGTTTGAACACTGAAGCTTTCTTT.

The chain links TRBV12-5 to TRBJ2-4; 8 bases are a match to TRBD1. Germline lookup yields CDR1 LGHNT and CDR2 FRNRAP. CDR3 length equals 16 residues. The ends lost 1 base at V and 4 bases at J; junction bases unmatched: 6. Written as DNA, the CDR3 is TGTGCTAGTGGTTTGGAGACAGGGGCAGGAAAAAACATTCAGTACTTC. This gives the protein CASGLETGAGKNIQYF.

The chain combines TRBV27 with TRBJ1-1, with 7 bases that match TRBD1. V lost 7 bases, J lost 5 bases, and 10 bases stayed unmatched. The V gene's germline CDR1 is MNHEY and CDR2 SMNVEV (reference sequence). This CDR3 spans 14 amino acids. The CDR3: CASTKGGASTEAFF. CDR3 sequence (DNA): TGTGCCAGCACTAAAGGGGGCGCGTCGACTGAAGCTTTCTTT.

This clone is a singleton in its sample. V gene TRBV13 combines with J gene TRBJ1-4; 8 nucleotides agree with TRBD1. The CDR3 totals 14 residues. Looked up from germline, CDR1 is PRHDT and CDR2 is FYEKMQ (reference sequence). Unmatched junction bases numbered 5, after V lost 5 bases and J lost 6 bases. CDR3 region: CASSLRGQYEKLFF. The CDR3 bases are TGTGCCAGCAGCCTCAGGGGGCAATATGAAAAACTGTTTTTT. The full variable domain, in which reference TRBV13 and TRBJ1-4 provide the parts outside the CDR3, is AAGVIQSPRHLIKEKRETATLKCYPIPRHDTVYWYQQGPGQDPQFLISFYEKMQSDKGSIPDRFSAQQFSDYHSELNMSSLELGDSALYFCASSLRGQYEKLFFGSGTQLSVL.

The CDR3 bases are TGTGCCTGCCGGGACACAGTCTACGAGCAGTACTTC. This codes for CACRDTVYEQYF. The J gene is TRBJ2-7, the V gene TRBV6-5; D is perhaps TRBD1 (6 bases). CDR1 MNHEY and CDR2 SVGAGI come from the germline V gene. Trimming pared 11 bases from V and 3 bases from J, leaving 14 bases between. The CDR3 is made up of 12 amino acids.

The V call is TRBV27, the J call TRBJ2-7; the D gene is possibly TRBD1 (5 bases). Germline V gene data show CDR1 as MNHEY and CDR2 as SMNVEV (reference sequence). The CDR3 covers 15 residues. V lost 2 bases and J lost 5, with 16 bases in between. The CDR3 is CASSLSRPTVNEQYF. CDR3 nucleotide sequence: TGTGCCAGCAGTTTAAGTCGTCCGACAGTCAACGAGCAGTACTTC.

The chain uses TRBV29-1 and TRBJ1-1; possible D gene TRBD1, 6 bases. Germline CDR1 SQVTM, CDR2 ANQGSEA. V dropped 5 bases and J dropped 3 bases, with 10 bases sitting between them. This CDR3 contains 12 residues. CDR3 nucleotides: TGCAGCGTTAGATCAGGGGACACTGAAGCTTTCTTT. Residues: CSVRSGDTEAFF.

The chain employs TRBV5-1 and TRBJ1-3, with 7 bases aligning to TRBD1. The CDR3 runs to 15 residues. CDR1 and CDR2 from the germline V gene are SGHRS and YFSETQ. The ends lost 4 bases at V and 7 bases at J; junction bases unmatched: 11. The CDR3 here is CASSRDSSALNTIYF. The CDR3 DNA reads TGCGCCAGCAGCAGGGACAGCTCAGCGCTGAACACCATATATTTT.

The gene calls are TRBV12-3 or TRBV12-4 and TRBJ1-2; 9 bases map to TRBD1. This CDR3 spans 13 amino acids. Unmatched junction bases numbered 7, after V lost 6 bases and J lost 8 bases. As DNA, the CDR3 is TGTGCCAGCAGCTCTACAGGGGGCAGGGGCTACACCTTC. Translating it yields CASSSTGGRGYTF.

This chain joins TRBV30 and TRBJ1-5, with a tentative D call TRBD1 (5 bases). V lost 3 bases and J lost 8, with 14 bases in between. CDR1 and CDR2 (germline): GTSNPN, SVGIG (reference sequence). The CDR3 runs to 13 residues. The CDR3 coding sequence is TGTGCCTGGAGCGCGGGACCAGGAAAGCCCCAGCATTTT. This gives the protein CAWSAGPGKPQHF.